This entry is about one TCR beta chain. The count of this clone is one. It has no known antigen specificity. No clone much larger than this one lies a single base away; base qualities are absent. V has 3 bases trimmed and J has 0 bases trimmed; junction bases matching no gene number 5. CDR1 and CDR2 are read off the germline V gene as SGHTA and FQGTGA. The CDR3 has 18 amino acids, counting the end cysteine and phenylalanine. Only the CDR3 portion is preserved as DNA: 54 bases, with reading frame beginning at the first base. Each collaborating institution followed its own protocols to collect whole blood in K2EDTA tubes. For TCRbeta analysis, collaborators shipped samples in one of three forms: frozen whole blood, isolated PBMCs, or DNA extracted from either of those sample types. This sample stems from a study of blood T cell repertoires in COVID-19 (TCRdb year 2020). Looking at the study overall: Samples from collaborators originated in the United States, Italy and Spain and spanned both the acute and convalescent phases of COVID-19. The prospective study material was composed of cDNA or gDNA derived from T cells, B-cell-depleted T cells, or PBMCs. Deeply sampled blood TCRbeta repertoires from subjects exposed to, actively infected with, or recovered from COVID-19 were included in the dataset. The repertoires were released in a freely available public database intended as a resource for research on the immune response to SARS-CoV-2. The samples were drawn from the first 160 participants of the ongoing ImmuneRACE study and from 1,200 or so subjects provided by 6 global collaborators. The sample metadata nearly always contained a de-identified subject ID, COVID-19 status, age in years and sex. Where available, HLA class I and class II types were taken from metadata supplied by the sample provider and were not determined by assay-based typing.

What the authors observed across the whole study: Clinical and demographic metadata were provided uncurated, with the amount varying by source and participant.

TCRbeta CDR3 regions were amplified from genomic DNA by means of the immunoSEQ Assay, a bias-controlled multiplex PCR. In the paper's pipeline: The number of nucleated cells in each sample was estimated from the amplification of reference gene primers within the assay. To quantify the absolute abundance of each unique TCRbeta CDR3 rearrangement, sequence reads were collapsed and filtered. Productive Simpson clonality was computed per sample as the square root of Simpson's diversity index over productive rearrangements. The clones in this table, taken by TCRdb from immuneACCESS, are in-frame only. Not every clone is retained; where verified, under half of the shortfall comes from an unresolved V gene, and the cause of the rest is unknown. V, J and clone size are those of that table, while D and trimming were read from the DNA. This sample gives about 670,000 clones in total; over 80% of them show up just once. The top ten clonotypes cover roughly 0.25% of the sample.

The clonotype was recovered from a woman younger than 30 with acute or convalescent COVID-19. The sequence joins TRBV7-3 to TRBJ2-6, and TRBD1 aligns with 10 junction nucleotides. The specimen was peripheral blood. The CDR3 protein sequence reads: CASSFGQGVFSGANVLTF. The DNA reads as follows: TGTGCCAGCAGCTTCGGACAGGGGGTTTTCTCTGGGGCCAACGTCCTGACTTTC.